This T cell receptor (beta chain) was profiled in a study of T cells expressing NK-cell markers. Study overall: The TCR beta repertoires originated in sorted CD3+CD56+NKG2C+, CD3+CD56+NKG2C- and CD3+CD56-NKG2C+ T cells. In the group of eight sequenced donors, seven were HCMV-seropositive and one was seronegative.

Germline CDR1 and CDR2: SGHVS and FQNEAQ. This CDR3 is 14 amino acids long. A remark on this clonotype: The antigen is not known.

Study-wide results and caveats: The CD3+CD56-NKG2C+ fraction of several donors was likewise dominated by these clonotypes.

TCR beta cDNA was generated via 5'RACE template switching incorporating UMIs. TCRdb reanalyzed the 5' RACE reads, giving one entry per CDR3 protein sequence and no DNA. This table lists roughly 380,000 distinct CDR3 sequences. The genes are TRBV7-8 and TRBJ2-7; TCRdb returns TRBD1, unconfirmable since there is no DNA. The TCR originated in a man aged 18 to 69 in good health. Sequenced: blood T cells: a sorted CD56 or NKG2C T cell subset, CD4+ or CD8+ T cells, or bulk PBMC T cells (not recorded which). The CDR3: CASSQPWAGGEQYF. Using reference TRBV7-8 and TRBJ2-7 for the parts outside the CDR3, the full variable domain is GAGVSQSPRYKVAKRGQDVALRCDPISGHVSLFWYQQALGQGPEFLTYFQNEAQLDKSGLPSDRFFAERPEGSVSTLKIQRTQQEDSAVYLCASSQPWAGGEQYFGPGTRLTVT.